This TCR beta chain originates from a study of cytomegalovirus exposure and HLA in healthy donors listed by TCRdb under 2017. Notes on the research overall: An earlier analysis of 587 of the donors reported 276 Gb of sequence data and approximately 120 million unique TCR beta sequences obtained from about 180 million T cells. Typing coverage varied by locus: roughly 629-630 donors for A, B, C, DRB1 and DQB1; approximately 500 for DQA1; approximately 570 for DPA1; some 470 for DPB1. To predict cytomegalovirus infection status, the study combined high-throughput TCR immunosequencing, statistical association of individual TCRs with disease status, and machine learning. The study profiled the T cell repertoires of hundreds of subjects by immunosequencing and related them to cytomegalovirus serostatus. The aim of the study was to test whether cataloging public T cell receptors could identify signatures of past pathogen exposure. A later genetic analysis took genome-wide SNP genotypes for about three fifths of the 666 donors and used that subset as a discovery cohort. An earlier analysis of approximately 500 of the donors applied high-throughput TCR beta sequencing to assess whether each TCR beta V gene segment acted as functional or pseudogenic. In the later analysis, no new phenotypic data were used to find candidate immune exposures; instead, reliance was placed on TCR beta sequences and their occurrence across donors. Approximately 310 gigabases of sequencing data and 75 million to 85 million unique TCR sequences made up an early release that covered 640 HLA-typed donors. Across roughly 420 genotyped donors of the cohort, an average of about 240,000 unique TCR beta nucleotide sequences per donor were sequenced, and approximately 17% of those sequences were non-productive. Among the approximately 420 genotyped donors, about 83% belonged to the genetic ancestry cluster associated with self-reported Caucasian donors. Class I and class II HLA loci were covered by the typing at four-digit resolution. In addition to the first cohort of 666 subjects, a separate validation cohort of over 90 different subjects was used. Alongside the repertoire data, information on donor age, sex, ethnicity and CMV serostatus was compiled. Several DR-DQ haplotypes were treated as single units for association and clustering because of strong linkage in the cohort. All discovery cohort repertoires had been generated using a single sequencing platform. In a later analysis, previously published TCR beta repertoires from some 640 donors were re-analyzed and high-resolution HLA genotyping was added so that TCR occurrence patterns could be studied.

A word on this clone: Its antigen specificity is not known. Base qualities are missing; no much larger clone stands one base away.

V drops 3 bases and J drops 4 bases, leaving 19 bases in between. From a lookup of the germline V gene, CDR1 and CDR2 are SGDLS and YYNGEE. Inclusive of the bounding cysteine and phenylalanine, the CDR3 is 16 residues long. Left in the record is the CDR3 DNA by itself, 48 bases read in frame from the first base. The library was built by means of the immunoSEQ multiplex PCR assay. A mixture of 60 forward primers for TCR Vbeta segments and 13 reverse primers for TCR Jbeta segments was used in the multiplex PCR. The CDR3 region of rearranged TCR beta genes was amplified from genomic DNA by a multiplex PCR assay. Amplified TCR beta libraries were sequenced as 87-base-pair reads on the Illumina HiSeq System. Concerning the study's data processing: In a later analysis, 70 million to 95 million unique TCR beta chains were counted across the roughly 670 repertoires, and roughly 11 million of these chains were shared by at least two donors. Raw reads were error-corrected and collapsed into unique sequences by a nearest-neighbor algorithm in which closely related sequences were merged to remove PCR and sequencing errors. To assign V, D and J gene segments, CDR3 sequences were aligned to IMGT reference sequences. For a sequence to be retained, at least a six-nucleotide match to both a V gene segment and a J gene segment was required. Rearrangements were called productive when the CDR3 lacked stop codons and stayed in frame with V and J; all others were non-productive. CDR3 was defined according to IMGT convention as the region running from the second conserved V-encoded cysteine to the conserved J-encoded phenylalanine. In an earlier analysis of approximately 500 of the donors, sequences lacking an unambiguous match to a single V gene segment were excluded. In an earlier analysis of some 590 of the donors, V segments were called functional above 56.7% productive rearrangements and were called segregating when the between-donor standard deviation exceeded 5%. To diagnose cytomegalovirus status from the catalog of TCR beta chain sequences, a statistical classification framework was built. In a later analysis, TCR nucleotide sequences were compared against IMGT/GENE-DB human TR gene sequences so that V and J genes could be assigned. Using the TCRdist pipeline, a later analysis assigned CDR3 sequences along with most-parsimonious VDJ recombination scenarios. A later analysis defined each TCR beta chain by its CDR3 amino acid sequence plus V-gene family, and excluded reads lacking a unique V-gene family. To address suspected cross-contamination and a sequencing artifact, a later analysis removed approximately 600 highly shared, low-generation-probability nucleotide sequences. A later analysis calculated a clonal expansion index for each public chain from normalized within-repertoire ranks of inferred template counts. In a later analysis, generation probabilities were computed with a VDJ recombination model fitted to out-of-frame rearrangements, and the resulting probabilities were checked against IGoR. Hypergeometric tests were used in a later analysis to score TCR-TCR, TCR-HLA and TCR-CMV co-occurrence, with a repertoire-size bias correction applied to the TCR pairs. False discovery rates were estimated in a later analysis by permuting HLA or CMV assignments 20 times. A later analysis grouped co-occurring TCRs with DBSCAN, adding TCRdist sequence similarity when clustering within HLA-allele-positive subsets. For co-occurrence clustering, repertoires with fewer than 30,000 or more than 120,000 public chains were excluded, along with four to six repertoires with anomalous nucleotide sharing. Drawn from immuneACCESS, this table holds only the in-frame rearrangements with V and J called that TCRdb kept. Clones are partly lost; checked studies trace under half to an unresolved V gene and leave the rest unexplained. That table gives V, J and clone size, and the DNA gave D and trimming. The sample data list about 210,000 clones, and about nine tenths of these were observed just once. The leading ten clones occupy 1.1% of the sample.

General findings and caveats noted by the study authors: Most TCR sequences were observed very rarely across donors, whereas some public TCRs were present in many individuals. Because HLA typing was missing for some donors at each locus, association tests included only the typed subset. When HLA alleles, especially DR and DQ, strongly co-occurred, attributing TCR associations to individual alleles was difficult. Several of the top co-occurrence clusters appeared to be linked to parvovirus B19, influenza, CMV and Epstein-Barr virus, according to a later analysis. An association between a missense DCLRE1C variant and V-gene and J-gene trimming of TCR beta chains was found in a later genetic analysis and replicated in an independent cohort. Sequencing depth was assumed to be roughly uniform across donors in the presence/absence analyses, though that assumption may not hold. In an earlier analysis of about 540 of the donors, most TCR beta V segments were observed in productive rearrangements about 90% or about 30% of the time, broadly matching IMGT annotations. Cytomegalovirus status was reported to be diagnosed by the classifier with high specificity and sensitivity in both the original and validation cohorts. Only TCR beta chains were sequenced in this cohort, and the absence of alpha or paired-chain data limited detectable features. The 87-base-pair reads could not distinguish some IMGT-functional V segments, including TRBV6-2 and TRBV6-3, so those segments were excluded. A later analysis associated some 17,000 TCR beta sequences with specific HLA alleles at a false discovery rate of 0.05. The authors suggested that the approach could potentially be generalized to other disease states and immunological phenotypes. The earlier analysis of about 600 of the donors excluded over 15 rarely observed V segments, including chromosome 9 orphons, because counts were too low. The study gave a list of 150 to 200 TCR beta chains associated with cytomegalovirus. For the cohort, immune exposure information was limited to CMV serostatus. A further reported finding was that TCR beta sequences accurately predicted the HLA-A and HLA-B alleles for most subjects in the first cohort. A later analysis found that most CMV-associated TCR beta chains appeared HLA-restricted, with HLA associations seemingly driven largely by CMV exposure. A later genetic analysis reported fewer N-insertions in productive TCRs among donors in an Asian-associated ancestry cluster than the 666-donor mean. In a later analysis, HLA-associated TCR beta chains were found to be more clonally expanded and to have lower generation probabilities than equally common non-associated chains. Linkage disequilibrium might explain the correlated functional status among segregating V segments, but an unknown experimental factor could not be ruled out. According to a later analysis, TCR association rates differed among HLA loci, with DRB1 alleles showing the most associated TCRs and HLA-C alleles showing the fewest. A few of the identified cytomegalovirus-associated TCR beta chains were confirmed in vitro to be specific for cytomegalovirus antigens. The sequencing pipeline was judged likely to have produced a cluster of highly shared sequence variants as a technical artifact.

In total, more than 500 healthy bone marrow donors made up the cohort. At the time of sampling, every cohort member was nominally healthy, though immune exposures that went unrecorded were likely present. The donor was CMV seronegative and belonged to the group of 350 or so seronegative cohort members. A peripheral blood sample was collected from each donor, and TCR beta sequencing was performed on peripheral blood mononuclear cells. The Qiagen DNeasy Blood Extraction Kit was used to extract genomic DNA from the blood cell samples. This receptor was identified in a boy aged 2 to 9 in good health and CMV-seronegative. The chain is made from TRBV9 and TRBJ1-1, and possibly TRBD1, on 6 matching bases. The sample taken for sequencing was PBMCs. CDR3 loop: CASSARGRESATEAFF. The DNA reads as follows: TGTGCCAGCAGCGCCAGGGGCAGGGAATCTGCCACTGAAGCTTTCTTT.